Shown below are 18 T cell receptor beta chains from a single sample sequenced in a study of CD8 T cells in ankylosing spondylitis. The antigens of these receptors remain unknown. TCRdb analysed the 5' RACE reads with MiXCR anew, one entry per CDR3 protein. Of about 510,000 distinct CDR3 sequences in the sample, under 5.5% were seen once. General observations from the study: Ankylosing spondylitis blood appeared to carry a characteristic TCR beta motif of under ten highly homologous variants.

The specimen sequenced was blood, either unsorted or a sorted T cell fraction (not recorded which). Source of these receptors: a male donor with ankylosing spondylitis.

This clonotype was recorded at least ten times. The chain is built from TRBV27 and TRBJ2-1; TRBD2 matches at 8 bases. The ends lost 4 bases at V and 4 bases at J; junction bases unmatched: 9. The CDR3 consists of 16 residues. Germline values: CDR1 MNHEY, CDR2 SMNVEV (reference sequence). The CDR3 reads CASSYSAGESYNEQFF. Written as DNA, the CDR3 is TGTGCCAGCAGTTATTCAGCGGGAGAGTCTTACAATGAGCAGTTCTTC.

This clonotype has at least ten counts. V gene TRBV27 combines with J gene TRBJ2-7, with 7 bases aligning to TRBD1. V was pared by 5 bases and J by 4 bases, with 5 bases of the junction left unmatched. The CDR3 has 13 amino acids. Germline CDR1 and CDR2: MNHEY and SMNVEV (reference sequence). The CDR3 is CASSPLTGYEQYF. The CDR3 region has the DNA TGTGCCAGCAGTCCTCTGACAGGGTACGAGCAGTACTTC.

This clonotype was observed many times. V gene TRBV18 combines with J gene TRBJ2-7, with TRBD1 identical over 7 bases. The CDR3 runs 17 residues. J lost 2 bases, V lost 1 base, and 11 bases had no gene match. Germline CDR1 and CDR2: KGHSH and LQKENI. CDR3 coding DNA: TGTGCCAGCTCACCACTCCCGACAGGGAATGTACCCTACGAGCAGTACTTC. Encoded protein: CASSPLPTGNVPYEQYF.

This clonotype was recorded at least ten times. The chain is built from TRBV7-2 and TRBJ2-5; D uncertain. There are 14 residues in the CDR3. CDR1 and CDR2 from the germline V gene are SGHTA and FQGNSA. V was pared by 1 base and J by 1 base, with 7 bases between. The CDR3 DNA sequence: TGTGCCAGCAGCTTAGATACTGCCCAAGAGACCCAGTACTTC. This codes for CASSLDTAQETQYF.

This clonotype was seen ten or more times. The chain couples TRBV29-1 to TRBJ1-3; D remains unclear. The V end was cut by 0 bases, the J end by 0 bases, with 6 bases between. Germline CDR1 reads SQVTM; CDR2 reads ANQGSEA. This CDR3 has 14 amino acids. The CDR3 reads CSVEEQLSGNTIYF. The CDR3 bases are TGCAGCGTTGAAGAACAGCTCTCTGGAAACACCATATATTTT.

This clonotype was observed a handful of times. The V and J genes are TRBV5-5 and TRBJ2-5; no clear D. CDR1 is SGHKS and CDR2 is YYEKEE in the germline V gene (reference sequence). CDR3 length: 14 residues. V was shortened by 3 bases and J by 5 bases, with 14 bases between the two germline ends. The CDR3 coding sequence is TGTGCCAGCAGCTGGGCCAGTGGGTACGAGACCCAGTACTTC. Encoded protein: CASSWASGYETQYF. Together with reference TRBV5-5 and TRBJ2-5, the CDR3 gives the full variable domain: DAGVTQSPTHLIKTRGQQVTLRCSPISGHKSVSWYQQVLGQGPQFIFQYYEKEERGRGNFPDRFSARQFPNYSSELNVNALLLGDSALYLCASSWASGYETQYFGPGTRLLVL.

This clonotype has at least ten counts. The chain joins TRBV4-3 to TRBJ2-2; 8 positions match TRBD1. The CDR3 has 13 residues. Trimming cost V 2 bases and J 8 bases; bases outside gene matches: 1. CDR1 LGHNA and CDR2 YSLEER come from the germline V gene. The CDR3 nucleotides are TGCGCCAGCAGCCAAACAGGGGGGGGGGAGCTGTTTTTT. Translating it yields CASSQTGGGELFF.

This clonotype turned up a few times. J is TRBJ2-1 and V is TRBV19; no clear D gene. Trimming cost V 2 bases and J 2 bases, with 13 bases left between them. The germline V gene has CDR1 LNHDA and CDR2 SQIVND (reference sequence). This CDR3 has 16 residues. CDR3 loop: CASSINDGPAYNEQFF. The CDR3, as DNA: TGTGCCAGTAGTATAAATGACGGGCCTGCCTACAATGAGCAGTTCTTC.

This clonotype was observed at least ten times. This chain joins TRBV28 and TRBJ1-4, with 11 bases matching TRBD1. V lost 5 bases to trimming and J lost 8 bases; unmatched junction nucleotides: 7. Looked up from germline, CDR1 is MDHEN and CDR2 is SYDVKM. This CDR3 has 15 residues. The CDR3 nucleotides read TGTGCCAGCAGTCCTCGGACAGGGGGCGAAGAAAAACTGTTTTTT. Its translation: CASSPRTGGEEKLFF. Filled out from reference TRBV28 and TRBJ1-4, the complete variable domain reads DVKVTQSSRYLVKRTGEKVFLECVQDMDHENMFWYRQDPGLGLRLIYFSYDVKMKEKGDIPEGYSVSREKKERFSLILESASTNQTSMYLCASSPRTGGEEKLFFGSGTQLSVL.

This clonotype was recorded at least ten times. The chain employs TRBV5-6 and TRBJ2-1, with 9 bases aligning to TRBD2. The CDR3 is 16 amino acids. V was clipped by 3 bases and J by 0 bases; unmatched bases: 4. Germline V lookup: CDR1 SGHDT, CDR2 YYEEEE. The CDR3 DNA is TGTGCCAGCAGCTCTAGCGGGGAAAACTCCTACAATGAGCAGTTCTTC. Translated: CASSSSGENSYNEQFF.

This clonotype appeared many times. The genes are TRBV7-9 and TRBJ1-2, with D perhaps TRBD1 (5 bases). V shed 5 bases and J shed 2 bases, with 9 bases lying between them. The CDR3 covers 13 residues. Germline V lookup: CDR1 SEHNR, CDR2 FQNEAQ (reference sequence). DNA for the CDR3: TGTGCCAGCAGCCGTGGGGGGAACTATGGCTACACCTTC. This sequence encodes CASSRGGNYGYTF.

This clonotype was counted ten times or more. The chain recombines TRBV9 with TRBJ1-6, with 8 bases fitting TRBD1. The CDR3 is 15 amino acids. Germline values: CDR1 SGDLS, CDR2 YYNGEE. J gave up 7 bases and V 5 bases, and 8 bases lay outside the gene matches. CDR3 region: CASRAGGSSNSPLHF. For the CDR3, the DNA is TGTGCCAGCAGAGCAGGGGGCTCCTCCAATTCACCCCTCCACTTT.

This clonotype was seen ten or more times. The chain combines TRBV20-1 with TRBJ1-5, with D uncertain. CDR1 and CDR2 (germline): DFQATT, SNEGSKA (reference sequence). The CDR3 runs to 13 residues. Trimming shortened V by 6 bases and J by 9 bases, and 18 bases separated the two germline ends. CDR3 DNA sequence: TGCAGTGCACCGCCGGAGGCCGCGGGGCCCCAGCATTTT. Its translation: CSAPPEAAGPQHF.

This clonotype was observed at least ten times. J is TRBJ2-3 and V is TRBV6-5, with 10 bases identical to TRBD2. Germline assignment: CDR1 MNHEY and CDR2 SVGAGI. This CDR3 is built from 16 residues. V was pared by 2 bases and J by 7 bases, with 9 bases of the junction left unmatched. CDR3 sequence (DNA): TGTGCCAGCAGTTACCGTCCTAGCGGGAGTGGTAATACGCAGTATTTT. It codes for CASSYRPSGSGNTQYF.

This clonotype was counted ten times or more. This chain links TRBV6-5 with TRBJ2-3, with D hard to call. Germline-derived CDR1 and CDR2 are MNHEY and SVGAGI. Trimming left V 0 bases short and J 1 base short, with 8 bases between. The CDR3 totals 15 residues. The CDR3: CASSYSNTGTDTQYF. The CDR3 DNA is TGTGCCAGCAGTTACTCGAATACAGGCACAGATACGCAGTATTTT.

In this sample, this clonotype turned up many times. V is TRBV4-1 and J is TRBJ1-2, with 9 bases that match TRBD1. J lost 6 bases, V lost 0 bases, and 11 bases had no gene match. This CDR3 has 17 residues. CDR1 is MGHRA, CDR2 YSYEKL, per germline. The CDR3 is CASSQDHRGRGYNGYTF. As DNA, the CDR3 is TGCGCCAGCAGCCAAGACCACAGGGGGCGAGGTTACAATGGCTACACCTTC.

The chain uses TRBV3-1 and TRBJ2-1; 13 nucleotides line up with TRBD2. The junction had 11 bases not matched to a gene; V was cut back by 5 bases and J by 7 bases. This CDR3 comprises 17 residues. Germline assignment: CDR1 LGHDT and CDR2 YNNKEL (reference sequence). The CDR3: CASSSSPGTSGINEQFF. In DNA form, the CDR3 reads TGTGCCAGCAGCTCCTCACCCGGGACTAGCGGGATAAATGAGCAGTTCTTC.

The sample holds a few counts of this clonotype. The V call is TRBV4-2, the J call TRBJ2-2; 8 nucleotides agree with TRBD2. The germline V gene has CDR1 LGHNA and CDR2 YNFKEQ. There are 16 residues in the CDR3. Trimming cost V 1 base and J 4 bases; bases outside gene matches: 5. Here the CDR3 reads CASSQGRGAITGELFF. The CDR3 nucleotides read TGTGCCAGCAGCCAAGGGCGGGGGGCCATCACCGGGGAGCTGTTTTTT.